This T cell receptor (beta chain) originates from a study of a mutant IDH1 vaccine in newly diagnosed glioma. Whole-study context: Mean patient age was around 40 years; about 60% were male and roughly 38% female. Study-level points and caveats: Among top peripheral T cell clonotypes, changes seemed unrelated to pseudoprogression.

The germline gives CDR1 SEHNR, CDR2 FQNEAQ (reference sequence). CDR3 length: 18 residues. The V and J ends lost 6 bases and 0 bases, in that order; junction bases with no gene match: 10. As regards this clone: Its specificity is not known.

Measured with immunoSEQ multiplex PCR; TCRdb has only the in-frame clones, and not every one. The table lists about 69,000 clones, about 86% of them singletons, with approximately 2.6% in the top ten. The sample's time point: baseline, week 1 (first vaccination visit). Treatment given: pre-vaccination baseline after standard-of-care therapy. The clonotype was recovered from a young man with glioma. This specimen was PBMCs, taken from a glioma patient treated with radiotherapy, temozolomide or both. The chain is built from TRBV7-9 and TRBJ2-3; 12 bases map to TRBD2. CDR3 protein: CASRPTSGGFGSTDTQYF. The DNA of the CDR3 is TGTGCCAGCAGGCCCACTAGCGGGGGGTTCGGCAGCACAGATACGCAGTATTTT.